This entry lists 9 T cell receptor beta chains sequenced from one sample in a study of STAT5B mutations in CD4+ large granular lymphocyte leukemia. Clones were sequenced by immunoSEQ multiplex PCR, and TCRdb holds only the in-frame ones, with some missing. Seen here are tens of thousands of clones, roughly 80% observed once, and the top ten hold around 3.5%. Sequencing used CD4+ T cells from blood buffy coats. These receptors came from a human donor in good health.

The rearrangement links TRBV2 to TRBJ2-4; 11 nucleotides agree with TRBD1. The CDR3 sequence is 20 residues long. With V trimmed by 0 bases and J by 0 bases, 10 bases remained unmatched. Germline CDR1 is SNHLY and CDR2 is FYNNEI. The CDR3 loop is CASSEAGGTGGLLAKNIQYF. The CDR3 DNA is TGTGCCAGCAGTGAAGCGGGCGGGACAGGGGGGCTACTAGCCAAAAACATTCAGTACTTC.

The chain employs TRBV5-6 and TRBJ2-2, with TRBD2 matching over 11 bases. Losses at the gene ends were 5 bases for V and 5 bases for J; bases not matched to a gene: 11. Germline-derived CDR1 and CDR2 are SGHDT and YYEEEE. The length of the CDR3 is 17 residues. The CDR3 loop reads CASSRQGLAGGTGELFF. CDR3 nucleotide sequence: TGTGCCAGCAGTCGACAGGGCCTAGCGGGGGGAACCGGGGAGCTGTTTTTT.

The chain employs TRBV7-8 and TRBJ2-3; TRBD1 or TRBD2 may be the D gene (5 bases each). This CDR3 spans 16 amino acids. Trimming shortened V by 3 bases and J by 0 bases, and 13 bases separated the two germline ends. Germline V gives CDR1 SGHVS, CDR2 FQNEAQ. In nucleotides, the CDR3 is TGTGCCAGCAGCTTGGCCCCGGGACCGAGCACAGATACGCAGTATTTT. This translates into CASSLAPGPSTDTQYF.

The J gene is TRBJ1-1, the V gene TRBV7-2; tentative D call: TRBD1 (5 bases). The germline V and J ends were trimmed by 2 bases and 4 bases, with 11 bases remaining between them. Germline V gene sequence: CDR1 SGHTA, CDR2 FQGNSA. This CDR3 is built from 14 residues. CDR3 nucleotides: TGTGCCAGCAGCTTACAGGGCGGTGGCACTGAAGCTTTCTTT. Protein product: CASSLQGGGTEAFF.

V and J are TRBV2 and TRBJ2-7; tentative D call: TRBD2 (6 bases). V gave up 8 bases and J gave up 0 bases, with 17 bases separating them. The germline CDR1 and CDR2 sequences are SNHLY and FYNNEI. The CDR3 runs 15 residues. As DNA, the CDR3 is TGTGCCAGCCGGAGGGACTTTCCTTTCTCCTACGAGCAGTACTTC. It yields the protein CASRRDFPFSYEQYF.

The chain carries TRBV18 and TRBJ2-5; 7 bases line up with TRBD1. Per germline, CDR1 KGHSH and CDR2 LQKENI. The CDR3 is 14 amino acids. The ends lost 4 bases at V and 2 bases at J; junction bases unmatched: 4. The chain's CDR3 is CASSRGQSQETQYF. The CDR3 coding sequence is TGTGCCAGCTCACGGGGACAGTCTCAAGAGACCCAGTACTTC.

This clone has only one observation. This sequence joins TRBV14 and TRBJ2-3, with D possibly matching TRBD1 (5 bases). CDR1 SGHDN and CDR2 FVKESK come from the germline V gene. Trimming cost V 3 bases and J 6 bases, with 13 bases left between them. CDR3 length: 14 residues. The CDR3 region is CASSHPGRWDTQYF. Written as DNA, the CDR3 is TGTGCCAGCAGCCACCCAGGGCGCTGGGATACGCAGTATTTT.

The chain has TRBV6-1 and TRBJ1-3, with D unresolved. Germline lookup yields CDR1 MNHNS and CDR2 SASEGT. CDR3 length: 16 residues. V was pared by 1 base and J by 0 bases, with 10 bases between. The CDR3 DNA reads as TGTGCCAGCAGTGAAGACGGAAACATCTCTGGAAACACCATATATTTT. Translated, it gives CASSEDGNISGNTIYF.

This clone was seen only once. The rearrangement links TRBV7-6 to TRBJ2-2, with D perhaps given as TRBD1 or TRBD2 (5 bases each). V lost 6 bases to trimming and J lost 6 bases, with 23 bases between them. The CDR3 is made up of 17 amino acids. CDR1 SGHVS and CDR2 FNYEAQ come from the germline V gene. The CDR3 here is CASSPFARREHSGELFF. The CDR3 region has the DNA TGTGCCAGCAGTCCCTTCGCACGCAGGGAGCATTCCGGGGAGCTGTTTTTT.